This entry lists 2 T cell receptor beta chains sequenced from one sample in a study of blood T cell repertoires in COVID-19. Repertoires were generated with immunoSEQ multiplex PCR, while TCRdb's copy carries only in-frame clones and drops some. The sample contains about 120,000 clones, around 90% of which appear only once. The sequenced material came from peripheral blood. All receptors derive from a human donor in a cohort sampled during active COVID-19.

J is TRBJ2-6 and V is TRBV7-3; tentatively, D is TRBD2 (6 bases). The CDR3 spans 17 residues. The germline V gene encodes CDR1 SGHTA and CDR2 FQGTGA. V dropped 1 base and J dropped 2 bases, with 12 bases sitting between them. In DNA, the CDR3 is TGTGCCAGCAGCTTAAGTCCGGGGGTCGCTGGGGCCAACGTCCTGACTTTC. Translated: CASSLSPGVAGANVLTF.

The V call is TRBV7-9, the J call TRBJ2-5; D is unclear. Trimming took 2 bases from V and 5 from J, leaving 6 bases between them. Germline-derived CDR1 and CDR2 are SEHNR and FQNEAQ (reference sequence). This CDR3 has 12 residues. CDR3 nucleotide sequence: TGTGCCAGCAGCTTAATTCCTGAGACCCAGTACTTC. This translates into CASSLIPETQYF.